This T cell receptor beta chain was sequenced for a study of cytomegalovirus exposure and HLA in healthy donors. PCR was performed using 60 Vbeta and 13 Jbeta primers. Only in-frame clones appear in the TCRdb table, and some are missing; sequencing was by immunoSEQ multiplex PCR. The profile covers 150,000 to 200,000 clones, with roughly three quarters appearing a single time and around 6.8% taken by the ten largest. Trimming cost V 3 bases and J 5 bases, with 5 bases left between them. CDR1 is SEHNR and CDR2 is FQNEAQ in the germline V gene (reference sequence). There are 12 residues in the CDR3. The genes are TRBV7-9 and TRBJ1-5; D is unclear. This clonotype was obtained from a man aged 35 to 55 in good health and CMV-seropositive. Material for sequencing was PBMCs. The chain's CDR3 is CASSFYDQPQHF. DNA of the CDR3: TGTGCCAGCAGCTTTTATGATCAGCCCCAGCATTTT. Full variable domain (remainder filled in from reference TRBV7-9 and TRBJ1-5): DTGVSQNPRHKITKRGQNVTFRCDPISEHNRLYWYRQTLGQGPEFLTYFQNEAQLEKSRLLSDRFSAERPKGSFSTLEIQRTEQGDSAMYLCASSFYDQPQHFGDGTRLSIL.